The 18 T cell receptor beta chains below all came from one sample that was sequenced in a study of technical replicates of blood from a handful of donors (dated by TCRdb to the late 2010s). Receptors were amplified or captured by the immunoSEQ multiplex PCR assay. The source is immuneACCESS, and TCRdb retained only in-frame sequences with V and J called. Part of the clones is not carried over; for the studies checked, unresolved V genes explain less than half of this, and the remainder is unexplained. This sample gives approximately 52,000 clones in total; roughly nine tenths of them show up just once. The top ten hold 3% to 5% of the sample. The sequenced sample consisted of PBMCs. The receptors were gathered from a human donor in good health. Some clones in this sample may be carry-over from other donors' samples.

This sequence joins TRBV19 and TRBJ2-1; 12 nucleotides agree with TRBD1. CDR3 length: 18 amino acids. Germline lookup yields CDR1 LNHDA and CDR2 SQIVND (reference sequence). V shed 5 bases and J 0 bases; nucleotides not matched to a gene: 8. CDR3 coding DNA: TGTGCCAGTAGTCCGGGACAGGGGGCGCAAAGCTCCTACAATGAGCAGTTCTTC. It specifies CASSPGQGAQSSYNEQFF.

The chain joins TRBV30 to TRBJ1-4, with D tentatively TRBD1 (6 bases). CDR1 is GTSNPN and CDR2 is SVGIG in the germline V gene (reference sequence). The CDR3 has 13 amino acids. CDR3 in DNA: TGTGCATCCCAGACAGGCGATAATGAAAAACTGTTTTTT. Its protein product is CASQTGDNEKLFF.

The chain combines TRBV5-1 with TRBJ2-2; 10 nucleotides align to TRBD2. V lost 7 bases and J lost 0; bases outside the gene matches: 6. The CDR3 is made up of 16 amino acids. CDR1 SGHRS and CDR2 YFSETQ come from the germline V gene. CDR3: CASRWSGGANTGELFF. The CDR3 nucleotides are TGCGCCAGCCGTTGGAGCGGGGGGGCGAACACCGGGGAGCTGTTTTTT.

The CDR3 reads CASSEGGGTEAFF. CDR3 DNA: TGTGCCAGCAGTGAAGGGGGAGGCACTGAAGCTTTCTTT. V usage is TRBV2 and J usage is TRBJ1-1; D not resolved. The CDR3 extends over 13 amino acids. Germline V gene data show CDR1 as SNHLY and CDR2 as FYNNEI. V lost 1 base to trimming and J lost 4 bases, with 7 bases between them. The full variable domain, completed using reference TRBV2 and TRBJ1-1, is EPEVTQTPSHQVTQMGQEVILRCVPISNHLYFYWYRQILGQKVEFLVSFYNNEISEKSEIFDDQFSVERPDGSNFTLKIRSTKLEDSAMYFCASSEGGGTEAFFGQGTRLTVV.

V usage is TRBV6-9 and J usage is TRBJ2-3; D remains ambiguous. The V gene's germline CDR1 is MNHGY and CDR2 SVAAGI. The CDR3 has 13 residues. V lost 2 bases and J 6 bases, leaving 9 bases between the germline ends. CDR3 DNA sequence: TGTGCCAGCAGTTATCCCGCGGCGGATACGCAGTATTTT. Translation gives CASSYPAADTQYF.

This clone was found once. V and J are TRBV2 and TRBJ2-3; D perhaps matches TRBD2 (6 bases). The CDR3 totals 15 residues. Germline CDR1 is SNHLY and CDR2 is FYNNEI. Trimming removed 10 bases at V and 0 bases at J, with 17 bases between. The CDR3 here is CAIRTGTSSTDTQYF. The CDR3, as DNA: TGTGCCATAAGAACTGGGACTTCTAGCACAGATACGCAGTATTTT. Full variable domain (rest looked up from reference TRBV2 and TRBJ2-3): EPEVTQTPSHQVTQMGQEVILRCVPISNHLYFYWYRQILGQKVEFLVSFYNNEISEKSEIFDDQFSVERPDGSNFTLKIRSTKLEDSAMYFCAIRTGTSSTDTQYFGPGTRLTVL.

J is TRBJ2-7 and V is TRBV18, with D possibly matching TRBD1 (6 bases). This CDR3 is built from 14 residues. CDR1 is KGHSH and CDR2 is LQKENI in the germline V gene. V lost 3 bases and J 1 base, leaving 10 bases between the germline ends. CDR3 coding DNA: TGTGCCAGCTCACCCTATGACAGGTCCTACGAGCAGTACTTC. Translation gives CASSPYDRSYEQYF.

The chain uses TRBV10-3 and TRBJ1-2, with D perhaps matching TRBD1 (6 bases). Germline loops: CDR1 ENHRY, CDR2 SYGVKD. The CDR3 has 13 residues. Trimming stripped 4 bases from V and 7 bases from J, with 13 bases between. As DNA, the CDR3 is TGTGCCATCAGTGGCAACAGAGGGGGTGGCTACACCTTC. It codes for CAISGNRGGGYTF.

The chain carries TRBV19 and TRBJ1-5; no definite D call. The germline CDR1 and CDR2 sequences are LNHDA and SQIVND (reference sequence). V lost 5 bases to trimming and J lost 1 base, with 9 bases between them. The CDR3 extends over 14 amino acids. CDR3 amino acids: CASSWGGSNQPQHF. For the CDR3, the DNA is TGTGCCAGTAGTTGGGGAGGGAGCAATCAGCCCCAGCATTTT.

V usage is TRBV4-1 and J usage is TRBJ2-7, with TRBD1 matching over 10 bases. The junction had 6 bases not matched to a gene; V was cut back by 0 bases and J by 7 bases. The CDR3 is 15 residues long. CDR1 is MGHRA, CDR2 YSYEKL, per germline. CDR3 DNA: TGCGCCAGCAGCCAAGATCGGACAGGGGGGCGGGAGCAGTACTTC. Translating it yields CASSQDRTGGREQYF.

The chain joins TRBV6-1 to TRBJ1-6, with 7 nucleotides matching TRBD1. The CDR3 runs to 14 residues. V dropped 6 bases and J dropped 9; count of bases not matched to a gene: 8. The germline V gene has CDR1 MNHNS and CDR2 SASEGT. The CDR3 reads CASRLTGDGSPLHF. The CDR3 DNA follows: TGTGCCAGCAGGTTAACAGGGGATGGTTCACCCCTCCACTTT.

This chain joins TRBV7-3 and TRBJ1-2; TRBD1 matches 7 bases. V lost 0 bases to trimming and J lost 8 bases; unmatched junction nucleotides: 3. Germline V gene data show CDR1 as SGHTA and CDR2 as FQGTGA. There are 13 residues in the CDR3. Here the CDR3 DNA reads TGTGCCAGCAGCTTAACTAGGACAGGCGGCTACACCTTC. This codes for CASSLTRTGGYTF.

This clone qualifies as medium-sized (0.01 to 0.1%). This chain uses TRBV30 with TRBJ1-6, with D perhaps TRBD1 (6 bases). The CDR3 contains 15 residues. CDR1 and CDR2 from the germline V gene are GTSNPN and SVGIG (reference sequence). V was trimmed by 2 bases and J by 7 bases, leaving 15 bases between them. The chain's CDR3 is CAWSPPGAENSPLHF. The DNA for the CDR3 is TGTGCCTGGAGTCCCCCAGGGGCGGAGAATTCACCCCTCCACTTT.

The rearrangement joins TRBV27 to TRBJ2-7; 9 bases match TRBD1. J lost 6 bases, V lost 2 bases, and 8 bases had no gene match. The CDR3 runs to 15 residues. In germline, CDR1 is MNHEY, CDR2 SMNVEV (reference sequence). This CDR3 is CASSLRTGVPGEQYF. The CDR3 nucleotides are TGTGCCAGCAGTTTAAGGACAGGGGTTCCGGGCGAGCAGTACTTC.

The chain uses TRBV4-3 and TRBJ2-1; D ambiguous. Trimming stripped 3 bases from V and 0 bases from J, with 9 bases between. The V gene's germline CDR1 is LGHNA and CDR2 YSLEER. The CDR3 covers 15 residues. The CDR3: CASSHSETSYNEQFF. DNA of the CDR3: TGCGCCAGCAGCCACTCGGAGACCTCCTACAATGAGCAGTTCTTC.

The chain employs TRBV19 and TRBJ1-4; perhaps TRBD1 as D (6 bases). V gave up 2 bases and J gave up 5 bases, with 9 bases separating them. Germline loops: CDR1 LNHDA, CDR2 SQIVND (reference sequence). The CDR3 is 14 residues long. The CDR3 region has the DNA TGTGCCAGTAGTATAACAGGGTCGAATGAAAAACTGTTTTTT. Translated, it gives CASSITGSNEKLFF.

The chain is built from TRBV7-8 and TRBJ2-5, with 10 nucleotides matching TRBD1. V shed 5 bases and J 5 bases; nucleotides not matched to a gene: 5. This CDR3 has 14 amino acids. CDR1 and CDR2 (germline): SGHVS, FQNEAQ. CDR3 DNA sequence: TGTGCCAGCAGCCTACGACAGGGGGCGGAGACCCAGTACTTC. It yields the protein CASSLRQGAETQYF.

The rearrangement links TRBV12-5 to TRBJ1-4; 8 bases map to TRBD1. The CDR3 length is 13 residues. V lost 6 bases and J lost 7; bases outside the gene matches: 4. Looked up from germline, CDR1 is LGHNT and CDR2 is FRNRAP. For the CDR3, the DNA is TGTGCTAGTGGAAACGGACAGGGTGAAAAACTGTTTTTT. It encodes CASGNGQGEKLFF.